One and the same sample provided the 27 T cell receptor beta chains below, sequenced in a study of tumor and adjacent non-tumor tissue in lung cancer. No cell sorting was done before RNA was extracted from the tissue. A modified ARM-PCR protocol with three rounds of nested PCR amplified TCRbeta. TCRdb independently ran MiXCR on the multiplex PCR reads; one entry per CDR3 protein. The data contain approximately 120,000 distinct CDR3 sequences, approximately 66% of them singletons. Sequenced: lung tumor tissue. These receptors came from a man younger than 40 with non-small cell lung cancer.

Notes on this clonotype: One base away lies a much larger clone, so this may be a sequencing read error. The gene calls are TRBV6-1 and TRBJ1-1, with TRBD1 matching 7 bases. The CDR3 spans 13 residues. V shed 8 bases, J shed 3 bases, and the junction held 6 bases outside the gene matches. CDR1 and CDR2 from the germline V gene are MNHNS and SASEGT. The chain's CDR3 is CASGQQGYTEAFF. The CDR3 bases are TGTGCCAGCGGTCAACAGGGGTACACTGAAGCTTTCTTT.

This clonotype was seen just once. A single base separates this from a much larger clone, so it may be a read error. The J gene is TRBJ1-2, the V gene TRBV29-1; D is ambiguous. Trimming shortened V by 1 base and J by 6 bases, and 9 bases separated the two germline ends. The CDR3 is 12 amino acids. Germline V gene lookup returns CDR1 SQVTM and CDR2 ANQGSEA. The CDR3 here is CSVEGRPHGYTF. In nucleotides, the CDR3 is TGCAGCGTTGAAGGGAGACCCCATGGCTACACCTTC.

As for this clonotype: Being one base from a much bigger clone, this may be a read error. The CDR3 loop reads CASSLFSQSNTEAIF. CDR3 coding DNA: TGCGCCAGCAGCTTATTCAGTCAGTCGAACACTGAAGCTATCTTT. This sequence joins TRBV5-1 and TRBJ1-1; D unresolved. The CDR3 contains 15 residues. Germline V lookup: CDR1 SGHRS, CDR2 YFSETQ.

This clonotype has only a few counts. A much larger clonotype is one base distant, so this may be a read error. V and J are TRBV12-3 or TRBV12-4 and TRBJ1-1; no firm D call. The CDR3 is made up of 13 amino acids. V lost 5 bases, J lost 1 base, and 8 bases lay in between. The CDR3 here is CASSGGGNTEAFF. CDR3 nucleotides: TGTGCCAGCAGTGGAGGCGGGAACACTGAAGCTTTCTTT.

With regard to this clonotype: A much larger clone sits a single nucleotide away, making a read error possible. The rearrangement joins TRBV6-6 to TRBJ2-1, with 7 nucleotides matching TRBD2. The germline V gene has CDR1 MNHNY and CDR2 SVGAGI (reference sequence). This CDR3 spans 14 amino acids. Germline trimming cut 0 bases from V and 7 bases from J; bases unmatched to any gene: 3. The CDR3 here is CASSYSRERNEQFF. CDR3 bases: TGTGCCAGCAGTTACTCGCGGGAGAGGAATGAGCAGTTCTTC.

To note about this clonotype: The junction shows a germline mismatch at one end, possibly a read error. The chain carries TRBV12-3 or TRBV12-4 and TRBJ1-2; D remains unclear. The CDR3 sequence is 12 residues long. CDR3 protein: CASRQFGYGDTF. CDR3 in DNA: TGTGCCAGTAGGCAGTTCGGCTATGGCGACACCTTC.

About this clonotype itself: The conserved final phenylalanine or tryptophan is absent from the CDR3, which likely points to a read error. The chain has TRBV11-2 and TRBJ1-1; weak D call: TRBD1 (5 bases). CDR3 length: 13 residues. The germline V and J ends were trimmed by 7 bases and 1 base, with 10 bases remaining between them. The germline V gene has CDR1 SGHAT and CDR2 FQNNGV. The CDR3 protein is CASNPGTNTEAFS. In nucleotides, the CDR3 is TGTGCCAGCAACCCCGGGACGAACACTGAAGCTTTCTCT.

This clonotype occurred once. Since a much larger clone is just one base distant, this may be a read error. The chain carries TRBV11-3 and TRBJ2-1, with D unclear. From germline, CDR1 is SGHNT and CDR2 YENEEA. This CDR3 spans 8 amino acids. CDR3 region: CVSSFGSF. As DNA, the CDR3 is TGTGTCAGCAGCTTCGGTTCCTTC.

The rearrangement uses TRBV4-2 and TRBJ2-1, with D tentatively TRBD1 (5 bases). The CDR3 is 18 residues long. In germline, CDR1 is LGHNA, CDR2 YNFKEQ. V was pared by 0 bases and J by 2 bases, with 17 bases between. The CDR3 DNA is TGTGCCAGCAGCCAAGAAGCCCTAGGGGCTTTAACCTACAATGAGCAGTTCTTC. Translation gives CASSQEALGALTYNEQFF.

Concerning this clonotype: At one end the junction does not follow the germline gene, possibly because of a read error. The chain uses TRBV11-2 and TRBJ2-7, with 9 bases identical to TRBD2. The CDR3 contains 15 residues. Germline V gene sequence: CDR1 SGHAT, CDR2 FQNNGV. The CDR3, as DNA: TGTGTCAGCAGCCCGAGGACGACTAGCGGTTACGAGCAGTACTTC. Its translation is CVSSPRTTSGYEQYF.

Turning to this clonotype: Lacking the conserved final phenylalanine or tryptophan, this CDR3 likely reflects a read error. The chain is built from TRBV5-1 and TRBJ2-1; unclear D gene. The CDR3 consists of 15 residues. Looked up from germline, CDR1 is SGHRS and CDR2 is YFSETQ. CDR3 sequence (DNA): TGCGACAGCAGCTTCGAAGCGTGGCTATACAATGAGCAGTTCTCC. This sequence encodes CDSSFEAWLYNEQFS.

This clonotype was found once. In this CDR3 the conserved last residue, phenylalanine or tryptophan, is missing, so a read error is likely. The chain carries TRBV29-1 and TRBJ1-1, with 7 bases fitting TRBD1. The CDR3 contains 15 residues. V lost 0 bases and J lost 4; bases outside the gene matches: 8. Germline CDR1 and CDR2: SQVTM and ANQGSEA. The CDR3 sequence: CSVEDRGTVSTEAFS. The CDR3 DNA reads TGCAGCGTTGAAGATCGGGGGACAGTATCCACTGAAGCTTTCTCT.

As regards this clonotype: This may be a read error: a much more frequent sequence differs by one nucleotide. The chain carries TRBV4-1 and TRBJ1-2; D not certain. There are 13 residues in the CDR3. The germline V gene encodes CDR1 MGHRA and CDR2 YSYEKL. This CDR3 is CVSSGGRHYGYTF. The CDR3 DNA follows: TGCGTCAGCAGCGGAGGCCGGCACTATGGCTACACCTTC.

A note on this clonotype: Possible read error: a much larger clone is one base away. This chain connects TRBV20-1 to TRBJ1-2; D remains ambiguous. There are 16 residues in the CDR3. V was clipped by 0 bases and J by 1 base, with 15 bases between them. CDR1 is DFQATT, CDR2 SNEGSKA, per germline (reference sequence). The CDR3 protein is CSARDPDWGFNYGYTF. For the CDR3, the DNA is TGCAGTGCTAGAGACCCCGACTGGGGATTTAACTATGGCTACACCTTC.

A remark on this clonotype: This clone may be a read error of a much larger clone one base away. The chain couples TRBV5-4 to TRBJ2-1; the match to TRBD2 covers 7 bases. The length of the CDR3 is 16 residues. The V gene's germline CDR1 is SGHNT and CDR2 YYREEE (reference sequence). CDR3 in DNA: TGTGCCAGCACCCTGGGGGGGGGTGGCTCCTACAATGAGCGGTTCTTC. Its protein product is CASTLGGGGSYNERFF.

In this sample, this clonotype turned up many times. The genes are TRBV20-1 and TRBJ2-7, with 10 bases identical to TRBD2. CDR3 size: 17 residues. With 1 base clipped from V and 1 base from J, the junction kept 10 bases outside the gene matches. Germline CDR1 and CDR2: DFQATT and SNEGSKA (reference sequence). This CDR3 is CSARVGSGGILSYEQYF. The CDR3 DNA reads TGCAGTGCTAGAGTAGGTAGCGGGGGGATCCTATCCTACGAGCAGTACTTC.

J is TRBJ1-4 and V is TRBV20-1, with a weak D call TRBD1 (6 bases). The germline V and J ends were trimmed by 1 base and 7 bases, with 13 bases remaining between them. Germline V CDR1 and CDR2: DFQATT, SNEGSKA (reference sequence). The CDR3 loop spans 14 amino acids. Here the CDR3 reads CSARVRTAREKLFF. The CDR3 DNA reads TGCAGTGCTAGAGTCAGGACAGCGCGTGAAAAACTGTTTTTT.

About this clonotype: A junction boundary mismatches the germline segment, possibly from a read error. This rearrangement joins TRBV12-3 or TRBV12-4 to TRBJ1-1, with a weak D call TRBD1 (6 bases). This CDR3 has 15 residues. CDR3 sequence: CASSLGKGGSTEVFF. In DNA form, the CDR3 reads TGTGCCAGCAGTCTCGGGAAAGGGGGTAGCACTGAAGTTTTCTTT.

Comment on this clonotype: A read error may be the cause here, since a much bigger clone is one base away. The CDR3 DNA is TGTGCCATCAGTTTAGGCGGCAGTTCCGACTACGAGCAGTACTTC. As protein: CAISLGGSSDYEQYF. V gene TRBV12-3 or TRBV12-4 combines with J gene TRBJ2-7; D is undetermined. This CDR3 has 15 residues.

About this clonotype itself: It may be a read error: a sequence one base away is much more abundant. This chain joins TRBV4-1 and TRBJ1-2, with D uncertain. Germline V gene sequence: CDR1 MGHRA, CDR2 YSYEKL. The length of the CDR3 is 17 residues. V was shortened by 0 bases and J by 2 bases, with 16 bases between the two germline ends. CDR3 in amino acids: CASSQEEGLPVNYGYTF. The CDR3 DNA follows: TGCGCCAGCAGCCAAGAAGAAGGCCTTCCGGTCAACTATGGCTACACCTTC.

The genes are TRBV29-1 and TRBJ2-1; possible D gene TRBD2, 6 bases. This CDR3 is 13 amino acids long. Germline CDR1 reads SQVTM; CDR2 reads ANQGSEA. CDR3 nucleotides: TGCATCGTGGGATTAGCGGTCTACAATGAGCAGTTCTTC. Translation gives CIVGLAVYNEQFF.

V and J are TRBV7-9 and TRBJ1-3; maybe TRBD1 (5 bases). The CDR3 length is 15 residues. From germline, CDR1 is SEHNR and CDR2 FQNEAQ (reference sequence). The V and J ends lost 5 bases and 0 bases respectively, with 11 bases between them. CDR3 loop: CASSRDGYSGNTIYF. CDR3 bases: TGTGCCAGCAGCCGGGACGGATACTCTGGAAACACCATATATTTT.

V is TRBV18 and J is TRBJ2-1; 9 positions agree with TRBD1. Germline V gives CDR1 KGHSH, CDR2 LQKENI. This CDR3 region has 16 residues. V was clipped by 5 bases and J by 3 bases; unmatched bases: 8. CDR3 region: CASSSSRTGDYNEQFF. CDR3 sequence (DNA): TGTGCCAGCTCATCTAGTAGGACAGGGGACTACAATGAGCAGTTCTTC.

Comment on this clonotype: One end of the junction varies from germline; a read error may be responsible. This chain joins TRBV6-5 and TRBJ1-2; 8 positions match TRBD1. There are 15 residues in the CDR3. Germline assignment: CDR1 MNHEY and CDR2 SVGAGI. The CDR3 loop is CASSYSYRGGYDYTF. CDR3 nucleotide sequence: TGTGCCAGCAGTTACTCCTACAGGGGGGGATATGACTACACCTTC.

This clonotype was observed many times. The J gene is TRBJ1-2, the V gene TRBV12-3 or TRBV12-4; D ambiguous. This CDR3 has 13 amino acids. V was clipped by 6 bases and J by 6 bases, with 14 bases between them. CDR3 loop: CASSPTLPDGYTF. CDR3 DNA sequence: TGTGCCAGCAGCCCTACTCTTCCGGATGGCTACACCTTC.

The gene calls are TRBV4-3 and TRBJ2-5, with 7 bases aligning to TRBD1. The V and J ends lost 1 base and 6 bases, in that order; junction bases with no gene match: 5. Germline V gene lookup returns CDR1 LGHNA and CDR2 YSLEER. This CDR3 has 14 residues. The chain's CDR3 is CASSQGTGRKTQYF. For the CDR3, the DNA is TGCGCCAGCAGCCAAGGGACAGGAAGAAAGACCCAGTACTTC.

J is TRBJ1-1 and V is TRBV29-1, with a weak D call TRBD1 (6 bases). The length of the CDR3 is 11 residues. The germline CDR1 and CDR2 sequences are SQVTM and ANQGSEA. Trimming cost V 6 bases and J 11 bases, with 16 bases left between them. This chain's CDR3 is CSVDTQGMAFF. Here the CDR3 DNA reads TGCAGCGTAGACACCCAGGGGATGGCTTTCTTT.